What follows are 21 T cell receptor beta chains derived from one specimen sequenced in a study of OX40 agonist ivuxolimab in advanced cancers. Profiling relied on immunoSEQ multiplex PCR, and the TCRdb table lists in-frame clones only, not all of them. This sample has around 71,000 clones, with approximately 90% found just once. The sample was CD4+ or CD8+ T cells sorted from blood, taken in a trial of the OX40 agonist ivuxolimab. These receptors were taken from an adult with an advanced solid tumor such as melanoma, head and neck, liver or kidney cancer.

This chain links TRBV9 with TRBJ2-2; a possible D gene is TRBD2 (6 bases). V dropped 3 bases and J dropped 0 bases, with 9 bases sitting between them. This CDR3 spans 15 amino acids. CDR1 and CDR2 from the germline V gene are SGDLS and YYNGEE. The CDR3 is CASSGRGTNTGELFF. The CDR3, as DNA: TGTGCCAGCAGCGGTCGCGGGACGAACACCGGGGAGCTGTTTTTT.

The V and J genes are TRBV6-1 and TRBJ2-7; D remains ambiguous. Germline assignment: CDR1 MNHNS and CDR2 SASEGT. The V end lost 2 bases, the J end lost 8 bases, and 13 bases lay between the germline ends. The CDR3 sequence is 13 residues long. Written as DNA, the CDR3 is TGTGCCAGCAGTGAAACAGAGACGGAAAAGCAGTACTTC. Protein sequence: CASSETETEKQYF.

The J gene is TRBJ2-3, the V gene TRBV6-4; D is undetermined. Germline-derived CDR1 and CDR2 are MRHNA and SNTAGT. V was clipped by 2 bases and J by 1 base, with 10 bases between them. CDR3 length equals 15 residues. The CDR3 loop is CASSDRSSRTDTQYF. CDR3 sequence (DNA): TGTGCCAGCAGTGACCGTTCATCGCGCACAGATACGCAGTATTTT.

The chain combines TRBV7-9 with TRBJ2-1; 9 positions match TRBD2. V was clipped by 5 bases and J by 7 bases; unmatched bases: 12. This CDR3 is 16 amino acids long. Germline-derived CDR1 and CDR2 are SEHNR and FQNEAQ (reference sequence). The CDR3 is CASSPPGLARYNEQFF. CDR3 nucleotide sequence: TGTGCCAGCAGCCCCCCTGGACTAGCGAGATATAATGAGCAGTTCTTC.

CDR3 amino acids: CASSSPYGSYEQYF. In DNA form, the CDR3 reads TGTGCCAGCAGTTCTCCCTATGGCTCCTACGAGCAGTACTTC. This chain uses TRBV28 with TRBJ2-7, with D hard to call. Trimming took off 4 bases at V and 0 bases at J, with 10 bases between the two ends. This CDR3 is 14 amino acids long. CDR1 and CDR2 from the germline V gene are MDHEN and SYDVKM.

This clone was detected only a few times. CDR3 loop: CASSSLTGTSAYNEQFF. CDR3 DNA: TGTGCCAGCAGCTCCCTAACCGGGACTAGCGCTTACAATGAGCAGTTCTTC. This rearrangement joins TRBV7-9 to TRBJ2-1; TRBD2 matches 10 bases. The J segment lost 4 bases and the V segment lost 4 bases, leaving 10 bases of the junction unmatched. CDR1 is SEHNR and CDR2 is FQNEAQ in the germline V gene (reference sequence). CDR3 length: 17 residues. Supplemented by reference TRBV7-9 and TRBJ2-1, the full variable domain reads DTGVSQNPRHKITKRGQNVTFRCDPISEHNRLYWYRQTLGQGPEFLTYFQNEAQLEKSRLLSDRFSAERPKGSFSTLEIQRTEQGDSAMYLCASSSLTGTSAYNEQFFGPGTRLTVL.

The V gene is TRBV28, the J gene TRBJ2-2, with a possible D match to TRBD1 (6 bases). The CDR3 runs 14 residues. V was pared by 8 bases and J by 2 bases, with 12 bases between. CDR1 and CDR2 from the germline V gene are MDHEN and SYDVKM. The chain's CDR3 is CASGVQGNTGELFF. CDR3 nucleotides: TGTGCCAGCGGGGTACAGGGAAACACCGGGGAGCTGTTTTTT.

This clone was seen a single time. This rearrangement joins TRBV2 to TRBJ1-4, with 11 bases matching TRBD1. The CDR3 is made up of 14 amino acids. Looked up from germline, CDR1 is SNHLY and CDR2 is FYNNEI. V lost 4 bases and J lost 7; bases outside the gene matches: 2. DNA of the CDR3: TGTGCCAGCAGTGTGGACAGGGGGCGTGAAAAACTGTTTTTT. Residues: CASSVDRGREKLFF. Full variable domain (outside the CDR3, taken from reference TRBV2 and TRBJ1-4): EPEVTQTPSHQVTQMGQEVILRCVPISNHLYFYWYRQILGQKVEFLVSFYNNEISEKSEIFDDQFSVERPDGSNFTLKIRSTKLEDSAMYFCASSVDRGREKLFFGSGTQLSVL.

The V call is TRBV11-2, the J call TRBJ2-1; D is ambiguous. Germline lookup yields CDR1 SGHAT and CDR2 FQNNGV. Trimming removed 1 base from V and 8 bases from J, with 9 bases in between. The CDR3 loop spans 13 amino acids. CDR3 nucleotide sequence: TGTGCCAGCAGCTTAGCTCAGGCCGATGAGCAGTTCTTC. Translated: CASSLAQADEQFF. Looking up the rest from reference TRBV11-2 and TRBJ2-1 gives the full variable domain: EAGVAQSPRYKIIEKRQSVAFWCNPISGHATLYWYQQILGQGPKLLIQFQNNGVVDDSQLPKDRFSAERLKGVDSTLKIQPAKLEDSAVYLCASSLAQADEQFFGPGTRLTVL.

This rearrangement joins TRBV5-6 to TRBJ2-7; D might be TRBD1 (6 bases). V was clipped by 2 bases and J by 2 bases, with 14 bases between them. The germline V gene encodes CDR1 SGHDT and CDR2 YYEEEE. This CDR3 comprises 15 residues. CDR3 sequence (DNA): TGTGCCAGCAGCTTCAACACAGGGCGGACCTACGAGCAGTACTTC. Translation gives CASSFNTGRTYEQYF.

This chain uses TRBV19 with TRBJ2-2; 14 bases are a match to TRBD2. The V gene end was trimmed by 9 bases and the J gene end by 0 bases; junction bases not matched to a gene: 6. The CDR3 is 17 amino acids. Per germline, CDR1 LNHDA and CDR2 SQIVND (reference sequence). The CDR3, as DNA: TGTGCCAGCTCCGGGACTAGCGGGGGCCCGAACACCGGGGAGCTGTTTTTT. This translates into CASSGTSGGPNTGELFF.

The chain has TRBV5-5 and TRBJ2-7; D perhaps matches TRBD2 (6 bases). The CDR3 has 15 amino acids. Trimming shortened V by 0 bases and J by 2 bases, and 12 bases separated the two germline ends. Germline values: CDR1 SGHKS, CDR2 YYEKEE (reference sequence). CDR3 DNA sequence: TGTGCCAGCAGCTTGGGCCTTAGCGGCCCCTACGAGCAGTACTTC. It codes for CASSLGLSGPYEQYF.

The rearrangement uses TRBV30 and TRBJ2-7, with D possibly called TRBD1 or TRBD2 (6 bases each). V lost 2 bases to trimming and J lost 7 bases, with 21 bases between them. The CDR3 sequence is 15 residues long. Per the germline V gene, CDR1 is GTSNPN and CDR2 is SVGIG (reference sequence). CDR3 in amino acids: CAWSPPGVGGDEQYF. CDR3 nucleotide sequence: TGTGCCTGGAGTCCCCCGGGGGTGGGGGGCGATGAGCAGTACTTC. The full variable domain, with the rest looked up from reference TRBV30 and TRBJ2-7, is SQTIHQWPATLVQPVGSPLSLECTVEGTSNPNLYWYRQAAGRGLQLLFYSVGIGQISSEVPQNLSASRPQDRQFILSSKKLLLSDSGFYLCAWSPPGVGGDEQYFGPGTRLTVT.

The sample holds one count of this clone. The genes are TRBV5-1 and TRBJ2-3; weak D call: TRBD2 (5 bases). Trimming shortened V by 0 bases and J by 5 bases, and 16 bases separated the two germline ends. This CDR3 comprises 16 residues. In germline, CDR1 is SGHRS, CDR2 YFSETQ. CDR3 in DNA: TGCGCCAGCAGCTTGGCCTTATCTAGCTTTAAAGATACGCAGTATTTT. It yields the protein CASSLALSSFKDTQYF.

The chain combines TRBV7-2 with TRBJ1-2; tentative D call: TRBD1 (6 bases). Germline V lookup: CDR1 SGHTA, CDR2 FQGNSA. The V end lost 5 bases, the J end lost 4 bases, and 23 bases lay between the germline ends. The CDR3 runs to 17 residues. Written as DNA, the CDR3 is TGTGCCAGCAGCCCCGCGACAGGCCTCCGCCCATCCTATGGCTACACCTTC. It codes for CASSPATGLRPSYGYTF. Full variable domain (remainder filled in from reference TRBV7-2 and TRBJ1-2): GAGVSQSPSNKVTEKGKDVELRCDPISGHTALYWYRQSLGQGLEFLIYFQGNSAPDKSGLPSDRFSAERTGGSVSTLTIQRTQQEDSAVYLCASSPATGLRPSYGYTFGSGTRLTVV.

CDR3 in DNA: TGTGCCAGCAGGGACATCCAAGAGACCCAGTACTTC. Translating gives CASRDIQETQYF. The chain is built from TRBV2 and TRBJ2-5, with a weak D call TRBD1 (5 bases). V was shortened by 6 bases and J by 1 base, with 6 bases between the two germline ends. This CDR3 comprises 12 residues. The germline gives CDR1 SNHLY, CDR2 FYNNEI.

CDR3 loop: CASNQGLRETQYF. The DNA of the CDR3 is TGTGCCAGCAACCAAGGACTTCGGGAGACCCAGTACTTC. The chain has TRBV5-8 and TRBJ2-5, with D maybe TRBD2 (5 bases). The germline V gene has CDR1 SGHTS and CDR2 YDEGEE. Trimming left V 6 bases short and J 5 bases short, with 14 bases between. The CDR3 runs to 13 residues.

The gene calls are TRBV19 and TRBJ1-3; the D is unclear. Germline V gene data show CDR1 as LNHDA and CDR2 as SQIVND (reference sequence). The CDR3 contains 12 residues. Trimming stripped 4 bases from V and 2 bases from J, with 3 bases between. The chain's CDR3 is CASSTAGNTIYF. The DNA of the CDR3 is TGTGCCAGTAGTACAGCTGGAAACACCATATATTTT. Full variable domain (missing parts from reference TRBV19 and TRBJ1-3): DGGITQSPKYLFRKEGQNVTLSCEQNLNHDAMYWYRQDPGQGLRLIYYSQIVNDFQKGDIAEGYSVSREKKESFPLTVTSAQKNPTAFYLCASSTAGNTIYFGEGSWLTVV.

J is TRBJ1-2 and V is TRBV27; weak D call: TRBD1 (6 bases). Germline V gene data show CDR1 as MNHEY and CDR2 as SMNVEV (reference sequence). V shed 5 bases and J shed 12 bases, with 22 bases lying between them. The CDR3 sequence is 14 residues long. CDR3 residues: CASSVNRVSSSHTF. The CDR3 bases are TGTGCCAGCAGTGTCAACAGGGTTTCCTCTTCTCACACCTTC.

This clone was counted a single time. The chain couples TRBV19 to TRBJ2-5; weak D call: TRBD1 (5 bases). V shed 5 bases and J shed 4 bases, with 11 bases lying between them. Germline CDR1 reads LNHDA; CDR2 reads SQIVND (reference sequence). This CDR3 is 13 amino acids long. The chain's CDR3 is CASSPQGGETQYF. The CDR3 nucleotides are TGTGCCAGTAGTCCTCAGGGTGGAGAGACCCAGTACTTC.

This clone was counted once. In DNA form, the CDR3 reads TGTGCCAGCAGCCAAGATCGGGCCCAAGGGTACACCTTC. Its translation is CASSQDRAQGYTF. This sequence joins TRBV14 and TRBJ1-2; D call uncertain. The CDR3 has 13 residues. The V end lost 0 bases, the J end lost 11 bases, and 13 bases lay between the germline ends. The germline gives CDR1 SGHDN, CDR2 FVKESK.